One sample yielded the 11 T cell receptor beta chains listed below, sequenced in a study of blood T cell repertoires in COVID-19. Sequencing was performed with immunoSEQ multiplex PCR; in TCRdb, only in-frame clones are kept and a portion is missing. The sample has around 200,000 clones, 85% seen once; the top ten hold approximately 19%. What was sequenced was PBMCs or T cells enriched from blood (not recorded which). The origin of the receptors is a man aged 40-50 years who had recovered from COVID-19.

The chain carries TRBV27 and TRBJ1-6, with D perhaps TRBD1 (6 bases). The germline gives CDR1 MNHEY, CDR2 SMNVEV (reference sequence). CDR3 length equals 17 residues. The V gene lost 4 bases and the J gene lost 10 bases, with 23 bases spanning the gap. This CDR3 reads CASSSPSRDTRGSPLHF. CDR3 nucleotide sequence: TGTGCCAGCAGTTCTCCCTCCCGGGACACGAGGGGATCACCCCTCCACTTT.

The chain recombines TRBV19 with TRBJ1-2; no firm D call. Germline CDR1 and CDR2: LNHDA and SQIVND (reference sequence). The CDR3 runs 13 residues. Trimming took off 3 bases at V and 7 bases at J, with 12 bases between the two ends. This CDR3 reads CASSMSEVSGYTF. For the CDR3, the DNA is TGTGCCAGTAGTATGTCAGAAGTATCTGGCTACACCTTC.

The chain has TRBV5-1 and TRBJ1-6; 7 nucleotides line up with TRBD1. This CDR3 is 15 amino acids long. V lost 0 bases to trimming and J lost 7 bases; unmatched junction nucleotides: 4. The germline gives CDR1 SGHRS, CDR2 YFSETQ. CDR3 in DNA: TGCGCCAGCAGCTTGGCCGAGGGGGCGAATTCACCCCTCCACTTT. Encoded protein: CASSLAEGANSPLHF.

The chain joins TRBV7-6 to TRBJ2-3; 10 positions agree with TRBD1. In germline, CDR1 is SGHVS, CDR2 FNYEAQ. The V segment lost 5 bases and the J segment 5 bases; nucleotides outside the gene matches: 7. This CDR3 region has 15 residues. CDR3 residues: CASSRFDRGQDTQYF. CDR3 nucleotides: TGTGCCAGCAGCCGATTTGACAGGGGGCAAGATACGCAGTATTTT.

The J gene is TRBJ1-5, the V gene TRBV25-1; D is uncertain. This CDR3 is 15 amino acids long. V was cut by 2 bases and J by 2 bases, with 10 bases left in between. Germline V gene sequence: CDR1 MGHDK, CDR2 SYGVNS. The CDR3 nucleotides are TGTGCCAGCAGTGAACGGGGTTTGGGCAATCAGCCCCAGCATTTT. This sequence encodes CASSERGLGNQPQHF.

This sequence joins TRBV28 and TRBJ1-4; the match to TRBD1 covers 10 bases. Germline V gene sequence: CDR1 MDHEN, CDR2 SYDVKM. The CDR3 is made up of 14 amino acids. The J segment lost 7 bases and the V segment lost 6 bases, leaving 5 bases of the junction unmatched. CDR3 in DNA: TGTGCCAGCAGGCGGGACAGGGGAGGTGAAAAACTGTTTTTT. Translation: CASRRDRGGEKLFF.

V usage is TRBV30 and J usage is TRBJ1-4; 7 nucleotides match TRBD1. This CDR3 has 16 residues. The junction had 8 bases not matched to a gene; V was cut back by 0 bases and J by 4 bases. Germline lookup yields CDR1 GTSNPN and CDR2 SVGIG (reference sequence). CDR3 coding DNA: TGTGCCTGGAGTGTAACCTCCGGGACAGATAATGAAAAACTGTTTTTT. This codes for CAWSVTSGTDNEKLFF.

This clone was seen once. This chain links TRBV28 with TRBJ2-1, with TRBD2 matching 11 bases. V was clipped by 3 bases and J by 3 bases; unmatched bases: 4. The length of the CDR3 is 16 residues. The germline V gene has CDR1 MDHEN and CDR2 SYDVKM. CDR3 coding DNA: TGTGCCAGCAGTTTTGGGACTAGCGGTTTCTACAATGAGCAGTTCTTC. It yields the protein CASSFGTSGFYNEQFF.

This sequence joins TRBV2 and TRBJ1-3; D is undetermined. CDR1 is SNHLY and CDR2 is FYNNEI in the germline V gene. This CDR3 is 12 amino acids long. Trimming left V 6 bases short and J 2 bases short, with 5 bases between. CDR3 DNA: TGTGCCAGCAGCCGTGCTGGAAACACCATATATTTT. Protein: CASSRAGNTIYF.

The chain employs TRBV3-1 (or the pseudogene TRBV3-2) and TRBJ2-7, with 9 bases lining up with TRBD1. The CDR3 runs to 16 residues. V shed 5 bases and J 3 bases; nucleotides not matched to a gene: 11. Germline loops: CDR1 LGHDT, CDR2 YNNKEL (reference sequence). CDR3 coding DNA: TGTGCCAGCAGCTCGGACCGGACAGGGGTGGGCTACGAGCAGTACTTC. Amino acid sequence: CASSSDRTGVGYEQYF.

The V and J genes are TRBV5-1 and TRBJ2-5; a possible D gene is TRBD2 (5 bases). Germline V gives CDR1 SGHRS, CDR2 YFSETQ. This CDR3 is 15 amino acids long. Trimming took off 1 base at V and 5 bases at J, with 15 bases between the two ends. In DNA, the CDR3 is TGCGCCAGCAGCTTGAGGGCAATAGGCGGGGAGACCCAGTACTTC. This gives the protein CASSLRAIGGETQYF.